These 26 T cell receptor beta chains share one sample of origin, sequenced in a study of cytomegalovirus exposure and HLA in healthy donors. PCR was performed using 60 Vbeta and 13 Jbeta primers. TCRdb's table, derived via immunoSEQ multiplex PCR, lists solely in-frame clones and lacks some. The profile shows 100,000 to 150,000 clones, about 80% of them singletons. The material sequenced was PBMCs. The receptors stem from a woman aged 45 to 65 in good health and CMV-seropositive.

The chain is built from TRBV7-2 and TRBJ1-1, with 9 bases fitting TRBD1. Germline lookup yields CDR1 SGHTA and CDR2 FQGNSA. V was pared by 5 bases and J by 3 bases, with 4 bases of the junction left unmatched. CDR3 length: 14 residues. The CDR3 spells CASSPDRGYTEAFF. CDR3 nucleotide sequence: TGTGCCAGCAGCCCGGACAGGGGTTACACTGAAGCTTTCTTT.

The chain uses TRBV2 and TRBJ1-2; D is possibly TRBD1 (6 bases). The V gene lost 6 bases and the J gene lost 7 bases, with 15 bases spanning the gap. Germline CDR1 reads SNHLY; CDR2 reads FYNNEI. The CDR3 totals 13 residues. CDR3 sequence reads: CASSAQGRVGYTF. The CDR3 coding sequence is TGTGCCAGCAGCGCCCAGGGGAGGGTTGGCTACACCTTC.

This clone occurred once. This rearrangement joins TRBV6-4 to TRBJ2-3; 14 bases are shared with TRBD2. After removal of 5 bases from V and 4 bases from J, the junction contained 5 bases not matched to a gene. This CDR3 has 16 residues. Germline loops: CDR1 MRHNA, CDR2 SNTAGT. CDR3 loop: CASSRLAGGPPDTQYF. CDR3 DNA sequence: TGTGCCAGCAGTCGACTAGCGGGAGGGCCGCCAGATACGCAGTATTTT.

The rearrangement uses TRBV7-2 and TRBJ2-3, with 14 bases that match TRBD2. The V gene's germline CDR1 is SGHTA and CDR2 FQGNSA. This CDR3 has 15 amino acids. The junction had 3 bases not matched to a gene; V was cut back by 5 bases and J by 5 bases. The CDR3 DNA follows: TGTGCCAGCAGCAACGGACTAGCGGGAGGAGATACGCAGTATTTT. It specifies CASSNGLAGGDTQYF.

The rearrangement joins TRBV13 to TRBJ2-3, with 9 positions matching TRBD1. V shed 5 bases and J 1 base; nucleotides not matched to a gene: 4. Germline V lookup: CDR1 PRHDT, CDR2 FYEKMQ (reference sequence). The CDR3 sequence is 15 residues long. The CDR3 spells CASSLRTGGTDTQYF. In DNA, the CDR3 is TGTGCCAGCAGCCTGCGGACAGGGGGCACAGATACGCAGTATTTT.

The chain links TRBV6-1 to TRBJ2-7, with TRBD2 matching 7 bases. Germline assignment: CDR1 MNHNS and CDR2 SASEGT. V was pared by 1 base and J by 4 bases, with 7 bases of the junction left unmatched. The CDR3 extends over 15 amino acids. The CDR3 sequence is CASSEVGGRVYEQYF. CDR3 coding DNA: TGTGCCAGCAGTGAAGTCGGGGGGAGGGTTTACGAGCAGTACTTC.

The chain recombines TRBV9 with TRBJ2-3; 12 positions match TRBD2. This CDR3 spans 16 amino acids. V was clipped by 0 bases and J by 4 bases; unmatched bases: 3. Germline V gene sequence: CDR1 SGDLS, CDR2 YYNGEE. This CDR3 is CASSVVPSGRADTQYF. The CDR3 bases are TGTGCCAGCAGCGTAGTCCCTAGCGGGAGGGCAGATACGCAGTATTTT.

The chain combines TRBV18 with TRBJ2-5, with 7 bases identical to TRBD1. Germline CDR1 reads KGHSH; CDR2 reads LQKENI. The CDR3 runs to 16 residues. Trimming removed 2 bases from V and 1 base from J; junction bases left unmatched: 7. In DNA form, the CDR3 reads TGTGCCAGCTCACCAAGAGACAGGGCTTTCCAAGAGACCCAGTACTTC. Encoded protein: CASSPRDRAFQETQYF.

This clone has just one count. The V and J genes are TRBV7-9 and TRBJ1-2; the match to TRBD1 covers 9 bases. The ends lost 2 bases at V and 4 bases at J; junction bases unmatched: 8. Germline-derived CDR1 and CDR2 are SEHNR and FQNEAQ (reference sequence). This CDR3 contains 16 residues. The CDR3 coding sequence is TGTGCCAGCAGCTTAACTTCGGGACAGGGTATCTATGGCTACACCTTC. Its translation: CASSLTSGQGIYGYTF.

The chain carries TRBV9 and TRBJ2-3; 8 bases line up with TRBD2. This CDR3 region has 16 residues. Trimming took 0 bases from V and 4 from J; bases not matched to a gene: 7. Per the germline V gene, CDR1 is SGDLS and CDR2 is YYNGEE. CDR3 residues: CASSVGGGGRADTQYF. The DNA for the CDR3 is TGTGCCAGCAGCGTAGGTGGCGGGGGGCGGGCAGATACGCAGTATTTT.

The chain has TRBV15 and TRBJ1-3; D is unresolved. The CDR3 extends over 15 amino acids. V was clipped by 0 bases and J by 2 bases, with 8 bases between them. The V gene's germline CDR1 is LNHNV and CDR2 YYDKDF (reference sequence). The CDR3 coding sequence is TGTGCCACCAGCAGAGATCTCGGGGCTGGAAACACCATATATTTT. Residues: CATSRDLGAGNTIYF. Looking up the rest from reference TRBV15 and TRBJ1-3 gives the full variable domain: DAMVIQNPRYQVTQFGKPVTLSCSQTLNHNVMYWYQQKSSQAPKLLFHYYDKDFNNEADTPDNFQSRRPNTSFCFLDIRSPGLGDTAMYLCATSRDLGAGNTIYFGEGSWLTVV.

This clone was recorded a few times. Here the CDR3 reads CASSLRTGANEKLFF. The CDR3 nucleotides read TGTGCCAGCAGCTTGAGGACAGGGGCTAATGAAAAACTGTTTTTT. The chain is built from TRBV7-6 and TRBJ1-4, with 9 bases identical to TRBD1. With V trimmed by 3 bases and J by 3 bases, 2 bases remained unmatched. The CDR3 has 15 amino acids. The germline gives CDR1 SGHVS, CDR2 FNYEAQ.

The rearrangement links TRBV29-1 to TRBJ2-7; 7 bases align to TRBD1. This CDR3 has 13 amino acids. With V trimmed by 8 bases and J by 3 bases, 10 bases remained unmatched. Germline CDR1 SQVTM, CDR2 ANQGSEA. This CDR3 is CSITGEKGYEQYF. In nucleotides, the CDR3 is TGCAGCATTACAGGGGAGAAAGGCTACGAGCAGTACTTC.

The chain carries TRBV30 and TRBJ2-5; 11 bases map to TRBD2. From germline, CDR1 is GTSNPN and CDR2 SVGIG (reference sequence). The CDR3 is made up of 15 amino acids. V gave up 3 bases and J gave up 1 base; unmatched junction bases: 4. CDR3 nucleotides: TGTGCCTGGAGCTGGGGACTAGCGGTCCAAGAGACCCAGTACTTC. Residues: CAWSWGLAVQETQYF.

This chain uses TRBV6-6 with TRBJ2-7; 7 positions agree with TRBD2. Germline assignment: CDR1 MNHNY and CDR2 SVGAGI (reference sequence). This CDR3 comprises 16 residues. J gave up 2 bases and V 10 bases, and 17 bases lay outside the gene matches. This CDR3 is CATKPWRSGQTYEQYF. DNA for the CDR3: TGTGCCACAAAGCCGTGGCGTAGCGGGCAGACCTACGAGCAGTACTTC.

The V call is TRBV9, the J call TRBJ1-2, with TRBD1 identical over 7 bases. The CDR3 runs to 14 residues. V was clipped by 0 bases and J by 5 bases; unmatched bases: 4. Germline CDR1 and CDR2: SGDLS and YYNGEE. The CDR3 DNA reads as TGTGCCAGCAGCGTAGGGGACAGTTCATATGGCTACACCTTC. Its translation is CASSVGDSSYGYTF.

The gene calls are TRBV10-3 and TRBJ2-5; TRBD1 agrees at 7 bases. The V segment lost 10 bases and the J segment 2 bases; nucleotides outside the gene matches: 4. The CDR3 totals 12 residues. Looked up from germline, CDR1 is ENHRY and CDR2 is SYGVKD. The CDR3 nucleotides read TGTGCCACTAGACAGGGTCAAGAGACCCAGTACTTC. Amino acid sequence: CATRQGQETQYF.

This clone was seen a single time. CDR3 DNA: TGTGCCACCAGCCGTGCAGGTTCCACAGCCGAGCAGTACTTC. Its protein is CATSRAGSTAEQYF. The chain has TRBV15 and TRBJ2-7; D ambiguous. CDR1 and CDR2 from the germline V gene are LNHNV and YYDKDF (reference sequence). The CDR3 totals 14 residues. V was trimmed by 5 bases and J by 6 bases, leaving 17 bases between them. Full variable domain (outside the CDR3, taken from reference TRBV15 and TRBJ2-7): DAMVIQNPRYQVTQFGKPVTLSCSQTLNHNVMYWYQQKSSQAPKLLFHYYDKDFNNEADTPDNFQSRRPNTSFCFLDIRSPGLGDTAMYLCATSRAGSTAEQYFGPGTRLTVT.

This sequence joins TRBV7-3 and TRBJ2-3, with 8 bases lining up with TRBD2. This CDR3 is 13 amino acids long. CDR1 and CDR2 (germline): SGHTA, FQGTGA. Germline trimming cut 1 base from V and 10 bases from J; bases unmatched to any gene: 4. Written as DNA, the CDR3 is TGTGCCAGCAGCTTAAAACAGGGACTAGCGCAGTATTTT. Amino acids: CASSLKQGLAQYF. Based on the CDR3 plus reference TRBV7-3 and TRBJ2-3, the full variable domain is GAGVSQTPSNKVTEKGKYVELRCDPISGHTALYWYRQSLGQGPEFLIYFQGTGAADDSGLPNDRFFAVRPEGSVSTLKIQRTERGDSAVYLCASSLKQGLAQYFGPGTRLTVL.

Regarding this clone: Other nucleotide sequences from this sample produce the same CDR3. CDR3 in amino acids: CASSRQGPQETQYF. As DNA, the CDR3 is TGTGCCAGCAGCCGACAGGGCCCCCAAGAGACCCAGTACTTC. The chain has TRBV6-6 and TRBJ2-5; 7 positions match TRBD1. This CDR3 comprises 14 residues. Germline loops: CDR1 MNHNY, CDR2 SVGAGI (reference sequence). With 6 bases clipped from V and 1 base from J, the junction kept 5 bases outside the gene matches.

The chain carries TRBV4-1 and TRBJ2-1; D call uncertain. Germline V gives CDR1 MGHRA, CDR2 YSYEKL. CDR3 size: 14 residues. V gave up 0 bases and J gave up 10 bases, with 13 bases separating them. The CDR3 region is CASSQDQPSLEQFF. CDR3 coding DNA: TGCGCCAGCAGCCAAGATCAACCGAGTTTGGAGCAGTTCTTC.

The chain carries TRBV5-1 and TRBJ2-1, with 7 nucleotides matching TRBD2. Trimming took 0 bases from V and 7 from J; bases not matched to a gene: 7. Germline CDR1 is SGHRS and CDR2 is YFSETQ. The CDR3 contains 15 residues. The CDR3 region has the DNA TGCGCCAGCAGCTTGGAGGGAGGGCCTGGGAATGAGCAGTTCTTC. As protein: CASSLEGGPGNEQFF.

The chain joins TRBV6-5 to TRBJ2-1; D might be TRBD2 (6 bases). V was pared by 6 bases and J by 2 bases, with 11 bases between. The CDR3 totals 14 residues. Germline assignment: CDR1 MNHEY and CDR2 SVGAGI. CDR3 protein: CASSQWGAYNEQFF. The CDR3 coding sequence is TGTGCCAGCAGCCAGTGGGGGGCCTACAATGAGCAGTTCTTC.

The chain is built from TRBV6-6 and TRBJ1-1; 10 positions match TRBD1. Germline trimming cut 2 bases from V and 0 bases from J; bases unmatched to any gene: 3. CDR3 length equals 16 residues. Germline CDR1 and CDR2: MNHNY and SVGAGI (reference sequence). CDR3 DNA: TGTGCCAGCAGTTACGGGACAGGGGCCATGAACACTGAAGCTTTCTTT. This gives the protein CASSYGTGAMNTEAFF.

The chain links TRBV6-6 to TRBJ1-5; 7 bases line up with TRBD1. Trimming at V came to 2 bases and at J to 1 base, leaving 2 bases not matched to a gene. CDR1 is MNHNY, CDR2 SVGAGI, per germline (reference sequence). CDR3 length: 15 residues. The CDR3 is CASSYVQGSNQPQHF. The CDR3 bases are TGTGCCAGCAGTTACGTACAGGGGAGCAATCAGCCCCAGCATTTT.

The chain employs TRBV13 and TRBJ2-7; 8 nucleotides match TRBD1. V trimming: 5 bases; J trimming: 2 bases; junction bases outside the gene matches: 5. Germline assignment: CDR1 PRHDT and CDR2 FYEKMQ (reference sequence). The length of the CDR3 is 14 residues. CDR3 coding DNA: TGTGCCAGCAGCCCACGGGACAGGACCTACGAGCAGTACTTC. Amino acid sequence: CASSPRDRTYEQYF.